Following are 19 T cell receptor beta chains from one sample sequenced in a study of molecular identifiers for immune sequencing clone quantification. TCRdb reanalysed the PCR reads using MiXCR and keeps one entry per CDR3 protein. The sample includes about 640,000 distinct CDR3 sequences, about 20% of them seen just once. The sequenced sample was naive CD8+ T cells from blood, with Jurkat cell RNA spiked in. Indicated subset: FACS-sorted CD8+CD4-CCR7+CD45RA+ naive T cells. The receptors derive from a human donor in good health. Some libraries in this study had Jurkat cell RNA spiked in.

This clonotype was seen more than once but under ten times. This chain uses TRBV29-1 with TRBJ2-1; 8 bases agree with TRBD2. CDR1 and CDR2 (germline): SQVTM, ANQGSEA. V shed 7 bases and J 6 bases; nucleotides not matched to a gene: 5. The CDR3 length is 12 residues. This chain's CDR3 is CSARGVGNEQFF. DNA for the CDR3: TGCAGCGCGCGGGGGGTAGGCAATGAGCAGTTCTTC.

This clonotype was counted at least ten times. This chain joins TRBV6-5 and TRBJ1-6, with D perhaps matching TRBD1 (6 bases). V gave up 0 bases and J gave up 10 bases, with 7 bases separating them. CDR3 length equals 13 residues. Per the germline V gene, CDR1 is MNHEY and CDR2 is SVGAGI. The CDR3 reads CASSYSTGSPLHF. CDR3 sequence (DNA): TGTGCCAGCAGTTACTCGACAGGATCACCCCTCCACTTT.

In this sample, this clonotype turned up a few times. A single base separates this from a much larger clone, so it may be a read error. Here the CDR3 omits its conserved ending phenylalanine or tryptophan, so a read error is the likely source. The CDR3: CASSYVDRDTEAFL. The CDR3, as DNA: TGTGCCAGCAGTTACGTCGACAGGGACACTGAAGCTTTCCTT. V is TRBV6-2 or TRBV6-3 and J is TRBJ1-1; 7 bases align to TRBD1. V shed 2 bases and J 3 bases; nucleotides not matched to a gene: 3. Germline CDR1 is MNHEY and CDR2 is SVGEGT. This CDR3 is 14 amino acids long.

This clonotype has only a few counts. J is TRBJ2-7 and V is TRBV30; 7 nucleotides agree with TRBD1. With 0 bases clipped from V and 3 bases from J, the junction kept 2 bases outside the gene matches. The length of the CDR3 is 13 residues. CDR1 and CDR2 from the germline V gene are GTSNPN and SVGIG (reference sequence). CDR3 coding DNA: TGTGCCTGGAGTGTACGACAGGGCTACGAGCAGTACTTC. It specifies CAWSVRQGYEQYF.

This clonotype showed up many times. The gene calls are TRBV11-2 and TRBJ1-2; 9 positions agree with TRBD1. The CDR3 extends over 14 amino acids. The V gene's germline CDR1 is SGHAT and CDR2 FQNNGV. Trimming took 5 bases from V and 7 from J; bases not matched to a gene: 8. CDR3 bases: TGTGCCAGCAGCCAACACAGGGGGCTGACTGGCTACACCTTC. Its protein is CASSQHRGLTGYTF.

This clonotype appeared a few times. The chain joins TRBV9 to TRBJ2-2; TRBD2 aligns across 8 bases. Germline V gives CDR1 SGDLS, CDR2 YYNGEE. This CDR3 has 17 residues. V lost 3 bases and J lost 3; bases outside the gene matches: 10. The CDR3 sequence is CASSAPSGGVDTGELFF. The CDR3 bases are TGTGCCAGCAGCGCCCCGTCGGGGGGGGTGGACACCGGGGAGCTGTTTTTT.

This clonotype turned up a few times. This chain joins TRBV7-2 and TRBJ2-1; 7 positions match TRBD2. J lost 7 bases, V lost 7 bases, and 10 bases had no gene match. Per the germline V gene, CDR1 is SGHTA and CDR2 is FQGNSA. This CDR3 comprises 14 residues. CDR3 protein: CASTWGGGGNEQFF. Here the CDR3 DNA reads TGTGCCAGCACCTGGGGGGGGGGGGGAAATGAGCAGTTCTTC.

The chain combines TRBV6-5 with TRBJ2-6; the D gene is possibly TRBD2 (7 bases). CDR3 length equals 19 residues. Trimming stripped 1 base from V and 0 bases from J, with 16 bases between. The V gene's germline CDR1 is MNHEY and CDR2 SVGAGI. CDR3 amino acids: CASSYWAGARTSGANVLTF. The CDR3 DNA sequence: TGTGCCAGCAGTTACTGGGCGGGGGCACGGACCTCTGGGGCCAACGTCCTGACTTTC.

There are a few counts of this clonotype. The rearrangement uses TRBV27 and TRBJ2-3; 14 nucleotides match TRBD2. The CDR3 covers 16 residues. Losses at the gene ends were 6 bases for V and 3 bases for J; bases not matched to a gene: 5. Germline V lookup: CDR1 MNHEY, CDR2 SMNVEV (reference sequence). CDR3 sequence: CASSPGLAGVTDTQYF. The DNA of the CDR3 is TGTGCCAGCAGCCCGGGACTAGCGGGGGTTACAGATACGCAGTATTTT.

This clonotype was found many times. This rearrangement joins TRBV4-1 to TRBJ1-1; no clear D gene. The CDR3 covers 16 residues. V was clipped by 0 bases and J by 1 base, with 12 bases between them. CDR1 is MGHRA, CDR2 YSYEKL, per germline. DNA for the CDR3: TGCGCCAGCAGCCAAGATGAGACGTGGGCGAACACTGAAGCTTTCTTT. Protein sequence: CASSQDETWANTEAFF.

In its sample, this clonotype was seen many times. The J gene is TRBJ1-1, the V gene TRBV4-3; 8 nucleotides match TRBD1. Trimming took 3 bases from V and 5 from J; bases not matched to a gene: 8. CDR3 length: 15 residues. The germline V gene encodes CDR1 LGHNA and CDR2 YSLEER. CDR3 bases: TGCGCCAGCAGCCATTACGGACAGGGCGGGACTGAAGCTTTCTTT. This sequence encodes CASSHYGQGGTEAFF.

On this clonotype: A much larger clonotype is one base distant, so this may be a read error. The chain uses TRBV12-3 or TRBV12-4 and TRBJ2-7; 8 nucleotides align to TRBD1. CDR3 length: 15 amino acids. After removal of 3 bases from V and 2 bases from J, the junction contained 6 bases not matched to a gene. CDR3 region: CASSFGDRGTYEQYF. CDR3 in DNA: TGTGCCAGCAGTTTCGGCGACAGGGGCACCTACGAGCAGTACTTC.

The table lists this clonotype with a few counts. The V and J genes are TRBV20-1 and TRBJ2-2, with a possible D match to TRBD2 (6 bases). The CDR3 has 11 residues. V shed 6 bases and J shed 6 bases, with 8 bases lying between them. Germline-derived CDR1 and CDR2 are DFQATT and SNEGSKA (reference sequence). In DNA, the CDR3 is TGCAGTGCGACGGGGGCCGGGGAGCTGTTTTTT. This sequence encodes CSATGAGELFF.

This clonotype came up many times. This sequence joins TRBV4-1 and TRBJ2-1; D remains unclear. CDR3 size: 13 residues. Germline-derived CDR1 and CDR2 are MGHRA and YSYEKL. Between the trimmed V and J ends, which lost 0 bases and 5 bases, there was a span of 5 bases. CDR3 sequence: CASSQDRDNEQFF. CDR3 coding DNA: TGCGCCAGCAGCCAAGATAGAGACAATGAGCAGTTCTTC.

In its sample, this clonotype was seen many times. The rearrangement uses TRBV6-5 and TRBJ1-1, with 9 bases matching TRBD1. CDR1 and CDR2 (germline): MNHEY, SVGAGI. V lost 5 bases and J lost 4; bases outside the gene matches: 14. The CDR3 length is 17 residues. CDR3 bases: TGTGCCAGCAGTGATCCTACCCGGGGGACAGGGAGCACTGAAGCTTTCTTT. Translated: CASSDPTRGTGSTEAFF.

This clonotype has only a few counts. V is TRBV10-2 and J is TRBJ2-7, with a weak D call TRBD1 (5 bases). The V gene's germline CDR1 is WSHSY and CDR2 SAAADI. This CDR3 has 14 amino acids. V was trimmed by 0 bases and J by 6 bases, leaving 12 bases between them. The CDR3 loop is CASSESEWQGEQYF. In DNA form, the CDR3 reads TGCGCCAGCAGTGAGTCGGAGTGGCAGGGCGAGCAGTACTTC.

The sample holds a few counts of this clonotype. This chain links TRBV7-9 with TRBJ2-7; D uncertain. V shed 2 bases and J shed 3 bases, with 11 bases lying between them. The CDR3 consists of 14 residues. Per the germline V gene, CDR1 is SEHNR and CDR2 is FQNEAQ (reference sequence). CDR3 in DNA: TGTGCCAGCAGCTTAACTTACGTAGGCTACGAGCAGTACTTC. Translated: CASSLTYVGYEQYF.

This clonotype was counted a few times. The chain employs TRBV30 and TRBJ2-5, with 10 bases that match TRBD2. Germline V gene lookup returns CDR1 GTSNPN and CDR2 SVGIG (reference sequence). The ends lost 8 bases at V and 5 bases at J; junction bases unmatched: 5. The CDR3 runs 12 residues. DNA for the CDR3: TGTGCCCCGGGACTAGCGCGGGAGACCCAGTACTTC. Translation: CAPGLARETQYF.

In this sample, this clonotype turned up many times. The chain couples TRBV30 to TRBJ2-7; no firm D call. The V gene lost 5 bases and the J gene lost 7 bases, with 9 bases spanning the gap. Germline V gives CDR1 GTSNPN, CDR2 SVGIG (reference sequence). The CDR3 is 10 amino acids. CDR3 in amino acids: CAWGTAEQYF. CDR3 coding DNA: TGTGCCTGGGGTACAGCGGAGCAGTACTTC.